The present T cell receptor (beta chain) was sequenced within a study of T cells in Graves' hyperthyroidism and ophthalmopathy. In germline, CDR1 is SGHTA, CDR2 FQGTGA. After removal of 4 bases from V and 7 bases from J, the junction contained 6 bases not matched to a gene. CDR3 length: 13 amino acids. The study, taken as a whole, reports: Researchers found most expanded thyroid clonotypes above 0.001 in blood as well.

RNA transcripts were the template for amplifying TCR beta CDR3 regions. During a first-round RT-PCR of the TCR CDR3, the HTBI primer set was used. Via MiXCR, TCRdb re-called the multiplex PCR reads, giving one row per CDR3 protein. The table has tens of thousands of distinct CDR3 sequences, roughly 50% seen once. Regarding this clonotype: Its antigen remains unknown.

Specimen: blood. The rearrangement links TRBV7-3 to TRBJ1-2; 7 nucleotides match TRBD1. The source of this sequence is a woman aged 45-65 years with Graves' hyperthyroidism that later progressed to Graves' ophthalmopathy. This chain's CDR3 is CASSSTTGTGYTF. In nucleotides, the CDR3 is TGTGCCAGCAGCTCGACGACAGGGACTGGCTACACCTTC.